This TCR beta chain emerged from a study of Ad26.COV2.S vaccination and SARS-CoV-2 variants. Study-level background: Ad26.COV2.S shots went into the muscle once or twice, 56 days apart.

Notes on this clone: Its target is not known.

Treatment reported: around 19 received Ad26.COV2.S at low or high dose, single or two shots; about 5 received placebo; per-sample allocation not given. Day 63 following the first vaccine or placebo injection was when the samples were taken. Data came from immunoSEQ multiplex PCR; TCRdb stores just in-frame clones and leaves some out. The sample holds about 280,000 clones; 70% to 90% are singletons and the top ten take more than 2.5%. The V and J ends lost 6 bases and 1 base, in that order; junction bases with no gene match: 5. The CDR3 runs 16 residues. The germline V gene has CDR1 ENHRY and CDR2 SYGVKD. General study points: Compared with placebo recipients, vaccine recipients had higher spike-specific TCR breadth.

This specimen was peripheral blood, taken in a trial of Ad26.COV2.S vaccine versus placebo. This chain connects TRBV10-3 to TRBJ1-3; 11 bases are shared with TRBD1. The receptor's source is a person aged 18-60 years who received the Ad26.COV2.S COVID-19 vaccine or a placebo. The DNA for the CDR3 is TGTGCCATCAGGGGGGGACAGGGGGTTTCTGGAAACACCATATATTTT. Encoded protein: CAIRGGQGVSGNTIYF.